This T cell receptor (beta chain) was sequenced during a study of CD8+CD57+ T cells in acquired aplastic anemia. Broader study findings: No significant difference in CD8+ Simpson's diversity was found between patients and controls.

The study profiled TCR beta VDJ and CDR3 using genomic DNA as template. TCRdb recomputed calls from the reads with MiXCR, one row per CDR3 protein. The sample lists about 180,000 distinct CDR3 sequences, nearly 65% occurring once. This clonotype was seen only a few times. Its specificity is not known. The patients chosen for sequencing had shown expansion of CD8+CD57+ cells (detected by flow cytometry). The junction had 5 bases not matched to a gene; V was cut back by 6 bases and J by 1 base. The CDR3 is 14 amino acids. CDR1 is ENHRY and CDR2 is SYGVKD in the germline V gene. The sequenced sample was sorted CD4+, CD8+, or CD8+CD57+ T cells (not recorded which) from PBMCs. The gene calls are TRBV10-3 and TRBJ2-7, with 8 bases matching TRBD1. This TCR derives from a human donor with aplastic anemia. The CDR3 DNA sequence: TGTGCCATCAGAAGGACAGGGAGATCCTACGAGCAGTACTTC. Its protein is CAIRRTGRSYEQYF.